This T cell receptor (beta chain) was identified during a study of blood T cells in healthy people across ages. General observations from the study: Getting older went along with TCR beta diversity per million T cells dropping roughly linearly.

Peripheral blood, about 9.4 milliliters per donor, was collected. Only a few counts were recorded for this clonotype. What it binds is not known. The V end was cut by 5 bases, the J end by 5 bases, with 21 bases between. Germline loops: CDR1 MNHEY, CDR2 SVGEGT. The CDR3 has 16 residues. The use of a sample-barcoded 5' primer and a J-beta primer mix characterized a second PCR of roughly 6 to 11 cycles. TCRdb fed the 5' RACE reads into MiXCR, producing one record per CDR3 protein. Found here are approximately 360,000 distinct CDR3 sequences, over 45% of them singletons; the top ten hold around 49%. The TCR was taken from a man in his 60s in good health. Sequenced input: blood. The gene calls are TRBV6-2 or TRBV6-3 and TRBJ2-5; a weak D match, TRBD2 (5 bases). The CDR3 spells CASSIPAAPRGETQYF. In DNA, the CDR3 is TGTGCCAGCAGTATACCAGCGGCACCGCGTGGGGAGACCCAGTACTTC.